A single sample is the source of the 24 T cell receptor beta chains below, sequenced in a study of cytomegalovirus exposure and HLA in healthy donors. In the PCR, 60 Vbeta and 13 Jbeta primers were used. Generated by immunoSEQ multiplex PCR, the TCRdb table keeps only in-frame clones and is missing some. Of some 210,000 clones detected, over 60% appear once; the ten largest clones hold over 2%. Sequenced sample: PBMCs. These receptors were taken from a woman aged 25 to 39 in good health and CMV-seropositive.

Only a few counts were recorded for this clone. The chain employs TRBV9 and TRBJ1-1, with 7 bases that match TRBD1. The CDR3 has 16 amino acids. CDR1 SGDLS and CDR2 YYNGEE come from the germline V gene. Unmatched junction bases numbered 10, after V lost 0 bases and J lost 5 bases. CDR3 bases: TGTGCCAGCAGCGTAGATGGGACAGCGCGAGATACTGAAGCTTTCTTT. Protein: CASSVDGTARDTEAFF.

V is TRBV28 and J is TRBJ1-4, with TRBD1 as a possible D gene (5 bases). Per the germline V gene, CDR1 is MDHEN and CDR2 is SYDVKM. The CDR3 runs 15 residues. The V and J ends lost 3 bases and 7 bases respectively, with 15 bases between them. CDR3 in amino acids: CASSFVSGRAEKLFF. CDR3 nucleotides: TGTGCCAGCAGTTTTGTCTCGGGCAGGGCTGAAAAACTGTTTTTT.

This chain uses TRBV19 with TRBJ1-5; 8 bases are a match to TRBD1. The ends lost 7 bases at V and 5 bases at J; junction bases unmatched: 13. Germline CDR1 reads LNHDA; CDR2 reads SQIVND (reference sequence). The CDR3 sequence is 16 residues long. In nucleotides, the CDR3 is TGTGCCAGTACCCCCGTGGGCGCAGGGGGCTATCAGCCCCAGCATTTT. It encodes CASTPVGAGGYQPQHF.

This clone appeared a few times. This sequence joins TRBV6-1 and TRBJ2-7, with D perhaps TRBD2 (6 bases). This CDR3 has 11 amino acids. V was pared by 9 bases and J by 2 bases, with 8 bases between. Germline CDR1 MNHNS, CDR2 SASEGT. DNA for the CDR3: TGTGCCAGTGGGGGGACCTACGAGCAGTACTTC. Its protein is CASGGTYEQYF.

This clone was found a few times. V is TRBV7-9 and J is TRBJ1-1; D call uncertain. The germline V gene has CDR1 SEHNR and CDR2 FQNEAQ (reference sequence). V was pared by 7 bases and J by 3 bases, with 15 bases between. The CDR3 runs to 14 residues. CDR3 amino acids: CASTRVPPDTEAFF. The CDR3 nucleotides read TGTGCCAGCACCCGGGTTCCACCTGACACTGAAGCTTTCTTT.

This rearrangement joins TRBV6-1 to TRBJ1-1; D unclear. Germline V gene data show CDR1 as MNHNS and CDR2 as SASEGT. Deletions cut 2 bases from V and 1 base from J, with 5 bases between. CDR3 length equals 13 residues. This chain's CDR3 is CASSEYPNTEAFF. The CDR3 DNA sequence: TGTGCCAGCAGTGAATATCCGAACACTGAAGCTTTCTTT.

The V and J genes are TRBV7-2 and TRBJ1-6, with 7 positions matching TRBD1. The CDR3 covers 15 residues. CDR1 and CDR2 from the germline V gene are SGHTA and FQGNSA. The V and J ends lost 5 bases and 10 bases, in that order; junction bases with no gene match: 11. DNA of the CDR3: TGTGCCAGCAGCATAGACAGGGTATCGGTCTCACCCCTCCACTTT. This codes for CASSIDRVSVSPLHF.

The chain employs TRBV9 and TRBJ1-2; the D gene is possibly TRBD1 (5 bases). Germline-derived CDR1 and CDR2 are SGDLS and YYNGEE. The CDR3 has 14 amino acids. V was trimmed by 0 bases and J by 8 bases, leaving 14 bases between them. CDR3 loop: CASSVEGPGRGYTF. CDR3 sequence (DNA): TGTGCCAGCAGCGTAGAGGGGCCTGGACGAGGCTACACCTTC.

The chain's CDR3 is CAISERYPGVGYTF. The DNA of the CDR3 is TGTGCCATCAGTGAGAGATACCCAGGGGTTGGCTACACCTTC. The chain employs TRBV10-3 and TRBJ1-2; D is perhaps TRBD1 (6 bases). The CDR3 consists of 14 residues. Trimming stripped 2 bases from V and 7 bases from J, with 14 bases between. CDR1 ENHRY and CDR2 SYGVKD come from the germline V gene.

The chain combines TRBV15 with TRBJ2-5; TRBD2 matches 8 bases. The CDR3 runs to 16 residues. Trimming removed 4 bases from V and 2 bases from J; junction bases left unmatched: 9. From germline, CDR1 is LNHNV and CDR2 YYDKDF (reference sequence). The CDR3 sequence: CATSTRPSGWQETQYF. In DNA form, the CDR3 reads TGTGCCACCAGCACGAGACCTAGCGGGTGGCAAGAGACCCAGTACTTC.

The rearrangement uses TRBV1 and TRBJ1-1; the table's D call, TRBD1, was not checked against the DNA. TRBV1 is assigned pseudogene status. This CDR3 has 14 amino acids. The CDR3 sequence is CTSSLGQRNTEAFF. The CDR3 nucleotides are TGCACCAGCAGCCTAGGACAGAGGAACACTGAAGCTTTCTTT.

The J gene is TRBJ2-2, the V gene TRBV30, with 10 bases fitting TRBD2. CDR1 GTSNPN and CDR2 SVGIG come from the germline V gene (reference sequence). CDR3 length equals 16 residues. V shed 3 bases and J 1 base; nucleotides not matched to a gene: 5. CDR3 sequence reads: CAWRPWTSGNTGELFF. In DNA, the CDR3 is TGTGCCTGGAGACCCTGGACTAGCGGGAACACCGGGGAGCTGTTTTTT.

The chain combines TRBV6-5 with TRBJ2-5; weak D call: TRBD1 (6 bases). This CDR3 spans 14 amino acids. Per germline, CDR1 MNHEY and CDR2 SVGAGI. V lost 2 bases, J lost 5 bases, and 12 bases lay in between. CDR3 sequence (DNA): TGTGCCAGCAGTTACAGGGGGTTCGGGGAGACCCAGTACTTC. It codes for CASSYRGFGETQYF.

This chain joins TRBV25-1 and TRBJ2-2; TRBD1 agrees at 9 bases. V lost 9 bases and J lost 6; bases outside the gene matches: 14. The germline gives CDR1 MGHDK, CDR2 SYGVNS. This CDR3 spans 16 amino acids. CDR3 nucleotide sequence: TGTGCCAGTATGGGGACAGGGACAAGAGTCGCCGGGGAGCTGTTTTTT. Amino acids: CASMGTGTRVAGELFF. The full variable domain, its missing parts supplied by reference TRBV25-1 and TRBJ2-2, is EADIYQTPRYLVIGTGKKITLECSQTMGHDKMYWYQQDPGMELHLIHYSYGVNSTEKGDLSSESTVSRIRTEHFPLTLESARPSHTSQYLCASMGTGTRVAGELFFGEGSRLTVL.

The V gene is TRBV11-3, the J gene TRBJ1-1, with D possibly TRBD1 on 5 matching bases. The V gene lost 5 bases and the J gene lost 4 bases, with 8 bases spanning the gap. This CDR3 is built from 12 residues. The V gene's germline CDR1 is SGHNT and CDR2 YENEEA. CDR3 DNA sequence: TGTGCCAGCAGCCAGGGCTCCACTGAAGCTTTCTTT. It specifies CASSQGSTEAFF.

The chain couples TRBV5-4 to TRBJ1-5; D is perhaps TRBD1 (6 bases). The CDR3 runs 14 residues. Germline lookup yields CDR1 SGHNT and CDR2 YYREEE (reference sequence). Trimming removed 5 bases at V and 8 bases at J, with 17 bases between. The CDR3 protein is CASSSDRSREPQHF. Here the CDR3 DNA reads TGTGCCAGCAGTTCCGACAGGAGCCGCGAGCCCCAGCATTTT.

This clone was recorded once. The chain couples TRBV21-1 to TRBJ2-5; TRBD1, the D gene given by the table, was not confirmed from the DNA. TRBV21-1 counts as a pseudogene. The CDR3 runs 14 residues. CDR3 coding DNA: TGTGCCAGCAGCAAACCCTGGCAGTGGGAGACCCAGTACTTC. This sequence encodes CASSKPWQWETQYF.

The J gene is TRBJ2-5, the V gene TRBV4-1; TRBD2 might be the D (5 bases). The J call is doubtful: the DNA matches TRBJ2-7 better. Germline CDR1 reads MGHRA; CDR2 reads YSYEKL. The CDR3 is 15 residues long. DNA for the CDR3: TGCGCCAGCAGCCAAGGAAAAGGGAGCTCCTACGAGCAGTACTTC. Translation: CASSQGKGSSYEQYF.

The rearrangement joins TRBV9 to TRBJ2-3; 7 bases map to TRBD1. Germline CDR1 and CDR2: SGDLS and YYNGEE. The CDR3 totals 15 residues. V lost 4 bases and J lost 3; bases outside the gene matches: 8. CDR3 amino acids: CASSLTRDRTDTQYF. The CDR3 nucleotides read TGTGCCAGCAGCCTAACCCGGGACAGAACAGATACGCAGTATTTT.

This clone was detected only once. The genes are TRBV19 and TRBJ2-2; 9 bases match TRBD1. Looked up from germline, CDR1 is LNHDA and CDR2 is SQIVND (reference sequence). CDR3 length: 14 residues. Trimming at V came to 6 bases and at J to 5 bases, leaving 4 bases not matched to a gene. CDR3 nucleotide sequence: TGTGCCAGTAGGAGGACAGGGGTAACCGGGGAGCTGTTTTTT. Translated, it gives CASRRTGVTGELFF.

The chain couples TRBV9 to TRBJ2-2; no definite D call. The CDR3 covers 14 residues. V lost 0 bases to trimming and J lost 6 bases, with 9 bases between them. CDR1 and CDR2 (germline): SGDLS, YYNGEE. CDR3 nucleotides: TGTGCCAGCAGCGTAGTAAGTGACTCCGGGGAGCTGTTTTTT. Its translation is CASSVVSDSGELFF.

V is TRBV6-5 and J is TRBJ2-5; 8 nucleotides match TRBD2. Per germline, CDR1 MNHEY and CDR2 SVGAGI. The CDR3 has 15 residues. Trimming at V came to 6 bases and at J to 4 bases, leaving 10 bases not matched to a gene. The CDR3 DNA follows: TGTGCCAGCAGAAGAGCGGGGGTAGGGGGAGAGACCCAGTACTTC. Protein: CASRRAGVGGETQYF.

The table lists this clone with a count of one. The chain combines TRBV27 with TRBJ1-5; D is perhaps TRBD1 (6 bases). Deletions cut 7 bases from V and 4 bases from J, with 14 bases between. This CDR3 is 14 amino acids long. Germline CDR1 reads MNHEY; CDR2 reads SMNVEV (reference sequence). The chain's CDR3 is CASTPAGENQPQHF. CDR3 coding DNA: TGTGCCAGCACCCCGGCAGGGGAGAATCAGCCCCAGCATTTT.

The V and J genes are TRBV6-5 and TRBJ2-7, with a tentative D call TRBD2 (7 bases). Germline CDR1 MNHEY, CDR2 SVGAGI. This CDR3 region has 15 residues. The V end lost 8 bases, the J end lost 4 bases, and 21 bases lay between the germline ends. The CDR3 protein is CASGVLVGGAYEQYF. The CDR3 coding sequence is TGTGCCAGCGGCGTTCTTGTGGGGGGGGCATACGAGCAGTACTTC.